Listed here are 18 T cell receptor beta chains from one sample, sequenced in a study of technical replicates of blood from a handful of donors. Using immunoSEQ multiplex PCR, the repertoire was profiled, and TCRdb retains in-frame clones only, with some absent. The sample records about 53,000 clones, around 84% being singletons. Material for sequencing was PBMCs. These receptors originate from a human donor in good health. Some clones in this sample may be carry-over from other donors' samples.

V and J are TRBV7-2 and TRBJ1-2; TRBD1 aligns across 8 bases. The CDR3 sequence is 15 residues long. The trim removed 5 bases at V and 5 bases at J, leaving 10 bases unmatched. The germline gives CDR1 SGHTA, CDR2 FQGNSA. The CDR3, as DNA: TGTGCCAGCAGCCCCCCCCAGGGGGCTGCATATGGCTACACCTTC. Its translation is CASSPPQGAAYGYTF.

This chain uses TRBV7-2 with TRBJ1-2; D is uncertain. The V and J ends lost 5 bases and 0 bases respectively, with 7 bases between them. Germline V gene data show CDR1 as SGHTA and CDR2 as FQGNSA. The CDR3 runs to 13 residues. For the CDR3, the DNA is TGTGCCAGCAGCGCGTACCCTAACTATGGCTACACCTTC. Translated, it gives CASSAYPNYGYTF.

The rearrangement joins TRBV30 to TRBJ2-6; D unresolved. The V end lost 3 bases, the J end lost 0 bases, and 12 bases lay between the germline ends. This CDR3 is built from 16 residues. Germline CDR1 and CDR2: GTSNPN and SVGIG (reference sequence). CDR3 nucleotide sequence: TGTGCCTGGAGCCAATCTAGGCTCTCTGGGGCCAACGTCCTGACTTTC. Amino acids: CAWSQSRLSGANVLTF. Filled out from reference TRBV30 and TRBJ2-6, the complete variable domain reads SQTIHQWPATLVQPVGSPLSLECTVEGTSNPNLYWYRQAAGRGLQLLFYSVGIGQISSEVPQNLSASRPQDRQFILSSKKLLLSDSGFYLCAWSQSRLSGANVLTFGAGSRLTVL.

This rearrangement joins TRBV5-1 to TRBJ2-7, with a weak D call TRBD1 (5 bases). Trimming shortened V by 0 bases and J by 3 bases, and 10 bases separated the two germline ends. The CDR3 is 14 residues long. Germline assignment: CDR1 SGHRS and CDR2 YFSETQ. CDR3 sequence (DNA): TGCGCCAGCAGCTTGGCTCGGCAGGGCTACGAGCAGTACTTC. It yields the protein CASSLARQGYEQYF.

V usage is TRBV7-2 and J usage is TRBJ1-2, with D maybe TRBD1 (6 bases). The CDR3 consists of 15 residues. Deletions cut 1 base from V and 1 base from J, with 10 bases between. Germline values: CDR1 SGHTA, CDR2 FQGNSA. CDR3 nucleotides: TGTGCCAGCAGCTTAGAGTCAGGGGTTAACTATGGCTACACCTTC. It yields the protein CASSLESGVNYGYTF.

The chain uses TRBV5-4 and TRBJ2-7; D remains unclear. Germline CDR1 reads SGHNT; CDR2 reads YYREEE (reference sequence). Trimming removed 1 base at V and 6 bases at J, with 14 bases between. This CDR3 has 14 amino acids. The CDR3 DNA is TGTGCCAGCAGCTTGTTAGACTCCTTCTCCGAGCAGTACTTC. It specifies CASSLLDSFSEQYF.

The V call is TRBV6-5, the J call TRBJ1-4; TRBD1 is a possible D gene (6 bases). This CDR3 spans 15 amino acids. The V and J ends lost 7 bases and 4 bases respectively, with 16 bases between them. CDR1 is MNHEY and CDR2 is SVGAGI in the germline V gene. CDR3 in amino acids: CASMGQGLGNEKLFF. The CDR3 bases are TGTGCCAGCATGGGGCAGGGGCTGGGTAATGAAAAACTGTTTTTT.

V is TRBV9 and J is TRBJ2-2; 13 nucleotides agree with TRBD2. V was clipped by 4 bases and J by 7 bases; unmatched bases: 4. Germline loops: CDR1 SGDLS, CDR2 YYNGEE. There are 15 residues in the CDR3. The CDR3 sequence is CASSMTSGRHGELFF. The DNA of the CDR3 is TGTGCCAGCAGCATGACTAGCGGGAGGCACGGGGAGCTGTTTTTT.

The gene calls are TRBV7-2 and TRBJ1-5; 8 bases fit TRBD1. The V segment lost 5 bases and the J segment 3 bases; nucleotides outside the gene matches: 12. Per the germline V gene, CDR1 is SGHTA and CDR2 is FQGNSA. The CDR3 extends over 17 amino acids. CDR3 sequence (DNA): TGTGCCAGCAGCCCCAGGACAGGGAACTCGGTCAATCAGCCCCAGCATTTT. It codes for CASSPRTGNSVNQPQHF. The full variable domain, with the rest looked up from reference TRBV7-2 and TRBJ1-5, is GAGVSQSPSNKVTEKGKDVELRCDPISGHTALYWYRQSLGQGLEFLIYFQGNSAPDKSGLPSDRFSAERTGGSVSTLTIQRTQQEDSAVYLCASSPRTGNSVNQPQHFGDGTRLSIL.

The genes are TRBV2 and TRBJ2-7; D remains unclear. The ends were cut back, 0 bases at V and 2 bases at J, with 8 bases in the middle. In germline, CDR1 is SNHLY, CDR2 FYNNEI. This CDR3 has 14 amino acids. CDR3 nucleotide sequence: TGTGCCAGCAGTGAAGCGACTCAAACCTACGAGCAGTACTTC. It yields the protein CASSEATQTYEQYF.

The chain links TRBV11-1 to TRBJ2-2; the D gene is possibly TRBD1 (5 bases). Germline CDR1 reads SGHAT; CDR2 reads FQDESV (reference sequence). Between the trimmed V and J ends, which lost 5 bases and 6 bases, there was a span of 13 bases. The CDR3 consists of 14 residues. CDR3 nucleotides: TGTGCCAGCAGCACCCCGCAGGGTCCCGGGGAGCTGTTTTTT. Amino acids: CASSTPQGPGELFF.

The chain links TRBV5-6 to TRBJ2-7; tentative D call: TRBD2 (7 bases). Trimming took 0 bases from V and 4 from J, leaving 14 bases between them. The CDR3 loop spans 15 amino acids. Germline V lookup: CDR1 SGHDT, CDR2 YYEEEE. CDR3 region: CASSLAGGPMYEQYF. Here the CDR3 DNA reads TGTGCCAGCAGCTTGGCCGGGGGGCCTATGTACGAGCAGTACTTC.

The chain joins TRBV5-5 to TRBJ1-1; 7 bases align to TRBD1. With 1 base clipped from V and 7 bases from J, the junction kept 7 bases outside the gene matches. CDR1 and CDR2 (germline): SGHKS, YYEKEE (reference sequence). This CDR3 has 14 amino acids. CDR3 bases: TGTGCCAGCAGCTTGCAGCGGGGGACAGTTGAAGCTTTCTTT. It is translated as CASSLQRGTVEAFF.

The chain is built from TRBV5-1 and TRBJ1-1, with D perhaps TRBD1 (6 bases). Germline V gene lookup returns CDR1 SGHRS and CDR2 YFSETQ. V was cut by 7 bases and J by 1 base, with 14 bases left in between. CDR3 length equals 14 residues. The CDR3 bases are TGCGCCAGCGCTGGTGGGACACCGAACACTGAAGCTTTCTTT. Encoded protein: CASAGGTPNTEAFF.

Here the CDR3 DNA reads TGTGCCAGCTCACCTGGGACAGCCTATGAAGCTTTCTTT. Translated, it gives CASSPGTAYEAFF. The rearrangement joins TRBV18 to TRBJ1-1, with 7 positions matching TRBD1. The CDR3 is made up of 13 amino acids. Unmatched junction bases numbered 5, after V lost 3 bases and J lost 7 bases. Germline CDR1 and CDR2: KGHSH and LQKENI.

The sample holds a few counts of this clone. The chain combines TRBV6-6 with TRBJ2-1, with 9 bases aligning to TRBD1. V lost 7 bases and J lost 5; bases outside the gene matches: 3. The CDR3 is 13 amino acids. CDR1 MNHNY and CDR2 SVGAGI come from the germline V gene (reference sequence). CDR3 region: CASTGTGHNEQFF. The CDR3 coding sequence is TGTGCCAGCACCGGGACAGGGCACAATGAGCAGTTCTTC.

CDR3 amino acids: CASSLVGASTDTQYF. CDR3 bases: TGTGCCAGCAGCTTAGTGGGAGCTAGCACAGATACGCAGTATTTT. The chain combines TRBV7-8 with TRBJ2-3; D is perhaps TRBD2 (5 bases). The germline CDR1 and CDR2 sequences are SGHVS and FQNEAQ. V was trimmed by 1 base and J by 0 bases, leaving 8 bases between them. This CDR3 comprises 15 residues.

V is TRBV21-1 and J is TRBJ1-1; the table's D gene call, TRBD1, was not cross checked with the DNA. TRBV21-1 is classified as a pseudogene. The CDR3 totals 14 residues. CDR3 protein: CASSTPGQGTEAFF. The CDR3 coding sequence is TGTGCCAGCAGCACCCCGGGACAGGGGACTGAAGCTTTCTTT.